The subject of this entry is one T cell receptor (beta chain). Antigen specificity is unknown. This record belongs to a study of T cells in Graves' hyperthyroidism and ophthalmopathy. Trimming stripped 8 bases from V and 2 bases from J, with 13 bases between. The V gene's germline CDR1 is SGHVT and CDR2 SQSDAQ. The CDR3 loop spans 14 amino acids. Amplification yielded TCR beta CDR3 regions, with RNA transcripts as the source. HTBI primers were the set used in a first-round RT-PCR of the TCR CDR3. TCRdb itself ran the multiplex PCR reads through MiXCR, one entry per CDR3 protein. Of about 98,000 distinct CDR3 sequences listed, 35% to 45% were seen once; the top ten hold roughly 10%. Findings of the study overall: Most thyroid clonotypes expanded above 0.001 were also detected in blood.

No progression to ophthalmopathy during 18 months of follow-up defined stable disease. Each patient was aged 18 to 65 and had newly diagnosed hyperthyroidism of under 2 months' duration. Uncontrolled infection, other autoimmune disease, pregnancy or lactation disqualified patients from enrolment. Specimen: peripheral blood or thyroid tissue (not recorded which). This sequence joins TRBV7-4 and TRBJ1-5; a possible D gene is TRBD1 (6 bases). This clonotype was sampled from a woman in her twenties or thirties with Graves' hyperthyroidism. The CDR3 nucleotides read TGTGCCAGCGGAGGGGGGAGTGGCAATCAGCCCCAGCATTTT. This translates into CASGGGSGNQPQHF.